This TCR beta chain was captured by sequencing in a study of T cells in Graves' hyperthyroidism and ophthalmopathy. Study outcomes and limitations: The model foresaw ophthalmopathy a median 6.5 months prior to onset. In the blood, most expanded thyroid clonotypes above 0.001 appeared as well.

In germline, CDR1 is DFQATT, CDR2 SNEGSKA (reference sequence). The ends lost 6 bases at V and 7 bases at J; junction bases unmatched: 11. CDR3 length equals 13 residues. Patients showing uncontrolled infection, other autoimmune disease, pregnancy or lactation were ineligible. It was 10 ml of fresh peripheral blood that supplied the PBMCs. Template material for amplifying TCR beta CDR3 regions consisted of RNA transcripts. HTBI primers were the set used in a first-round RT-PCR of the TCR CDR3. TCRdb re-analysed the multiplex PCR reads in MiXCR, keeping a single row per CDR3 protein. The data hold under 450,000 distinct CDR3 sequences, with about a sixth observed a single time. This clonotype was seen repeatedly, ten times or more. Its antigen is currently unknown.

Source material: blood. V usage is TRBV20-1 and J usage is TRBJ2-7; 8 bases are shared with TRBD2. The receptor was isolated from a woman under 30 with Graves' hyperthyroidism. The CDR3, as DNA: TGCAGTGCCATTAGCGGGATCTCGAGGGAGCAGTACTTC. As protein: CSAISGISREQYF.